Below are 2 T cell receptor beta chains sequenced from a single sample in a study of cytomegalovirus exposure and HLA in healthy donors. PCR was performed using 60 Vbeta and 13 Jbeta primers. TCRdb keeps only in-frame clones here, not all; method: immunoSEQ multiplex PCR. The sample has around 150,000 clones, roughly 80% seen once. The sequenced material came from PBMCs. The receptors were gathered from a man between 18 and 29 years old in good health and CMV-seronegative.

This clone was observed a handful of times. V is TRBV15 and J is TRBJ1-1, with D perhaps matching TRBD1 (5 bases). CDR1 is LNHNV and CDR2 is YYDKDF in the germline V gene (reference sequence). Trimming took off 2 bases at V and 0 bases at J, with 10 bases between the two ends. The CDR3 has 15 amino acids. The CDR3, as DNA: TGTGCCACCAGCAGACCACAGGAGATGAACACTGAAGCTTTCTTT. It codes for CATSRPQEMNTEAFF.

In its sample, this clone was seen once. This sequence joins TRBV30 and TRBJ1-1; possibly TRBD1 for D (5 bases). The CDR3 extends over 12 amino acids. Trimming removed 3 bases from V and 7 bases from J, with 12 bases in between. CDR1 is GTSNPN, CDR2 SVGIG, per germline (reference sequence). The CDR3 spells CAWRWSDSEAFF. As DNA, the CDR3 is TGTGCCTGGAGATGGTCCGACAGTGAAGCTTTCTTT.